These 27 T cell receptor beta chains came from one sample sequenced in a study of T cell changes during pregnancy in multiple sclerosis. Clones were sequenced by immunoSEQ multiplex PCR, and TCRdb holds only the in-frame ones, with some missing. The sample includes approximately 28,000 clones, about 91% of them seen just once. The sequencing used CD8+ T cells from peripheral blood mononuclear cells, collected in the second trimester of pregnancy. These receptor sequences come from a female donor with multiple sclerosis, enrolled in a pregnancy study.

V is TRBV7-9 and J is TRBJ2-7, with TRBD1 identical over 9 bases. The germline CDR1 and CDR2 sequences are SEHNR and FQNEAQ (reference sequence). J lost 5 bases, V lost 6 bases, and 11 bases had no gene match. The CDR3 runs to 15 residues. The DNA of the CDR3 is TGTGCCAGCAGTCTCGGGACAGGGTACGAAAACGAGCAGTACTTC. This encodes CASSLGTGYENEQYF. The variable domain in full, with the rest retrieved from reference TRBV7-9 and TRBJ2-7, is DTGVSQNPRHKITKRGQNVTFRCDPISEHNRLYWYRQTLGQGPEFLTYFQNEAQLEKSRLLSDRFSAERPKGSFSTLEIQRTEQGDSAMYLCASSLGTGYENEQYFGPGTRLTVT.

CDR3 sequence: CATSVSLRAVLNTEAFF. In nucleotides, the CDR3 is TGTGCCACCAGCGTCAGCCTCAGGGCCGTTTTGAACACTGAAGCTTTCTTT. The chain employs TRBV15 and TRBJ1-1; D possibly corresponds to TRBD1 (5 bases). Trimming took 5 bases from V and 0 from J, leaving 19 bases between them. CDR3 length equals 17 residues. Germline CDR1 is LNHNV and CDR2 is YYDKDF (reference sequence).

This chain connects TRBV21-1 to TRBJ2-1; TRBD2, as called in the table, went unchecked against the DNA. TRBV21-1 is labeled a pseudogene. The CDR3 runs to 12 residues. CDR3 region: CASSVSCVEQFF. For the CDR3, the DNA is TGTGCCAGCAGCGTGAGTTGCGTTGAGCAGTTCTTC.

This chain connects TRBV4-1 to TRBJ2-7, with 9 bases aligning to TRBD2. This CDR3 region has 15 residues. Germline V gene sequence: CDR1 MGHRA, CDR2 YSYEKL. With 0 bases clipped from V and 5 bases from J, the junction kept 5 bases outside the gene matches. CDR3 sequence: CASSQEFGTSHEQYF. Written as DNA, the CDR3 is TGCGCCAGCAGCCAAGAGTTCGGGACTAGCCACGAGCAGTACTTC.

This chain connects TRBV29-1 to TRBJ2-7, with D tentatively TRBD2 (5 bases). The CDR3 is 15 amino acids. Between the trimmed V and J ends, which lost 0 bases and 2 bases, there was a span of 14 bases. Germline CDR1 and CDR2: SQVTM and ANQGSEA. The CDR3 DNA sequence: TGCAGCGTTGAAGATCGGGGTCGCGAGCCCTACGAGCAGTACTTC. Its protein is CSVEDRGREPYEQYF.

The V gene is TRBV28, the J gene TRBJ1-4; weak D call: TRBD1 (5 bases). The germline gives CDR1 MDHEN, CDR2 SYDVKM. The ends were cut back, 8 bases at V and 0 bases at J, with 10 bases in the middle. This CDR3 is 14 amino acids long. DNA of the CDR3: TGTGCCAGCGCTATAGGGGCAACTAATGAAAAACTGTTTTTT. The encoded protein is CASAIGATNEKLFF.

The chain uses TRBV7-8 and TRBJ2-5, with D uncertain. V shed 5 bases and J shed 5 bases, with 3 bases lying between them. The CDR3 contains 10 residues. The V gene's germline CDR1 is SGHVS and CDR2 FQNEAQ. This CDR3 is CASSLETQYF. DNA for the CDR3: TGTGCCAGCAGCCTGGAGACCCAGTACTTC.

The chain uses TRBV28 and TRBJ2-7, with no clear D. Germline CDR1 MDHEN, CDR2 SYDVKM. V lost 5 bases and J lost 2, with 7 bases in between. CDR3 length: 12 amino acids. Written as DNA, the CDR3 is TGTGCCAGCAGTCCCAGTGCCTACGAGCAGTACTTC. As protein: CASSPSAYEQYF. The variable domain in full, completed from reference TRBV28 and TRBJ2-7, reads DVKVTQSSRYLVKRTGEKVFLECVQDMDHENMFWYRQDPGLGLRLIYFSYDVKMKEKGDIPEGYSVSREKKERFSLILESASTNQTSMYLCASSPSAYEQYFGPGTRLTVT.

CDR3 bases: TGTGCCATCGAGGGGACTAGCGATACGCAGTATTTT. The encoded protein is CAIEGTSDTQYF. V is TRBV6-1 and J is TRBJ2-3; 9 positions match TRBD2. The CDR3 covers 12 residues. Trimming took 10 bases from V and 6 from J; bases not matched to a gene: 5. Germline V gives CDR1 MNHNS, CDR2 SASEGT.

Remarks on this clone: Different DNA sequences within this sample yield the same CDR3. This chain links TRBV6-1 with TRBJ2-7; 8 positions agree with TRBD2. V trimming: 2 bases; J trimming: 0 bases; junction bases outside the gene matches: 3. This CDR3 comprises 15 residues. The germline V gene encodes CDR1 MNHNS and CDR2 SASEGT. CDR3 sequence (DNA): TGTGCCAGCAGTGAAACCAGCGGGAGCTCCTACGAGCAGTACTTC. Its translation is CASSETSGSSYEQYF.

The chain has TRBV4-3 and TRBJ2-7; TRBD1 agrees at 10 bases. V shed 1 base and J 2 bases; nucleotides not matched to a gene: 2. CDR1 and CDR2 from the germline V gene are LGHNA and YSLEER. This CDR3 is built from 15 residues. CDR3 sequence (DNA): TGCGCCAGCAGCCAAGGGACAGGGGGGACCTACGAGCAGTACTTC. This translates into CASSQGTGGTYEQYF.

The chain has TRBV19 and TRBJ1-5; D gene ambiguous. The CDR3 length is 14 residues. In germline, CDR1 is LNHDA, CDR2 SQIVND (reference sequence). The germline V and J ends were trimmed by 0 bases and 6 bases, with 9 bases remaining between them. The CDR3 region is CASSIDSRGQPQHF. The CDR3 DNA follows: TGTGCCAGTAGTATAGATTCTCGGGGTCAGCCCCAGCATTTT. The whole variable domain, remainder taken from reference TRBV19 and TRBJ1-5, is DGGITQSPKYLFRKEGQNVTLSCEQNLNHDAMYWYRQDPGQGLRLIYYSQIVNDFQKGDIAEGYSVSREKKESFPLTVTSAQKNPTAFYLCASSIDSRGQPQHFGDGTRLSIL.

The chain links TRBV5-8 to TRBJ2-3; 8 bases line up with TRBD2. Losses at the gene ends were 2 bases for V and 4 bases for J; bases not matched to a gene: 6. The germline V gene has CDR1 SGHTS and CDR2 YDEGEE. This CDR3 region has 15 residues. For the CDR3, the DNA is TGTGCCAGCAGCTTACGGGAGGGCAGCGCAGATACGCAGTATTTT. Translation: CASSLREGSADTQYF.

The chain combines TRBV5-5 with TRBJ2-5, with D perhaps TRBD2 (5 bases). CDR1 and CDR2 (germline): SGHKS, YYEKEE (reference sequence). With 2 bases removed from V and 2 bases from J, the gap between germline ends came to 7 bases. This CDR3 has 13 residues. CDR3 nucleotides: TGTGCCAGCAGCTTCCCGGGACAAGAGACCCAGTACTTC. It codes for CASSFPGQETQYF.

The V call is TRBV4-3, the J call TRBJ2-2; TRBD2 matches 9 bases. The CDR3 spans 16 residues. The germline V gene has CDR1 LGHNA and CDR2 YSLEER. After removal of 4 bases from V and 7 bases from J, the junction contained 10 bases not matched to a gene. The CDR3, as DNA: TGCGCCAGCAGCCCCCAGGGGCGGGAGGGCGTCGGGGAGCTGTTTTTT. Translation: CASSPQGREGVGELFF.

This rearrangement joins TRBV7-6 to TRBJ2-7, with TRBD1 matching over 7 bases. The length of the CDR3 is 13 residues. CDR1 is SGHVS, CDR2 FNYEAQ, per germline. The V and J ends lost 5 bases and 2 bases, in that order; junction bases with no gene match: 3. CDR3 coding DNA: TGTGCCAGCAGCACAGGGGCCGCCTACGAGCAGTACTTC. Protein sequence: CASSTGAAYEQYF. Supplemented by reference TRBV7-6 and TRBJ2-7, the full variable domain reads GAGVSQSPRYKVTKRGQDVALRCDPISGHVSLYWYRQALGQGPEFLTYFNYEAQQDKSGLPNDRFSAERPEGSISTLTIQRTEQRDSAMYRCASSTGAAYEQYFGPGTRLTVT.

The chain recombines TRBV7-8 with TRBJ2-1; D may be TRBD2 (6 bases). Germline CDR1 is SGHVS and CDR2 is FQNEAQ. V shed 6 bases and J shed 6 bases, with 21 bases lying between them. The CDR3 is 16 amino acids. CDR3 sequence reads: CASSPLPGLHSNEQFF. In DNA form, the CDR3 reads TGTGCCAGCAGTCCACTCCCGGGACTCCACTCCAATGAGCAGTTCTTC.

This rearrangement joins TRBV28 to TRBJ2-1, with a tentative D call TRBD1 (6 bases). This CDR3 has 14 amino acids. V dropped 5 bases and J dropped 5 bases, with 13 bases sitting between them. CDR1 MDHEN and CDR2 SYDVKM come from the germline V gene. The CDR3: CASSTLTGNNEQFF. The CDR3 DNA reads as TGTGCCAGCAGTACCCTCACAGGGAACAATGAGCAGTTCTTC.

The V call is TRBV29-1, the J call TRBJ2-5; D unclear. The CDR3 spans 13 residues. V was trimmed by 6 bases and J by 0 bases, leaving 11 bases between them. CDR1 SQVTM and CDR2 ANQGSEA come from the germline V gene. The CDR3 sequence is CSVQSPYQETQYF. CDR3 nucleotide sequence: TGCAGCGTCCAAAGCCCGTACCAAGAGACCCAGTACTTC.

There are a few counts of this clone. The chain carries TRBV27 and TRBJ2-1; TRBD2 matches at 9 bases. Germline CDR1 and CDR2: MNHEY and SMNVEV (reference sequence). With V trimmed by 6 bases and J by 8 bases, 11 bases remained unmatched. This CDR3 is 15 amino acids long. Written as DNA, the CDR3 is TGTGCCAGCAGCATTGGTGCGGGAGGGGGATATGAGCAGTTCTTC. This codes for CASSIGAGGGYEQFF.

The chain couples TRBV2 to TRBJ2-7; 8 nucleotides line up with TRBD1. The trim removed 6 bases at V and 5 bases at J, leaving 9 bases unmatched. Germline V gives CDR1 SNHLY, CDR2 FYNNEI. CDR3 length equals 14 residues. The CDR3: CASSAGTGVNEQYF. The CDR3 bases are TGTGCCAGCAGCGCCGGGACAGGAGTCAACGAGCAGTACTTC.

In its sample, this clone was seen a few times. The V and J genes are TRBV5-1 and TRBJ1-4; 8 positions match TRBD1. V was pared by 0 bases and J by 7 bases, with 11 bases of the junction left unmatched. CDR1 and CDR2 (germline): SGHRS, YFSETQ. The CDR3 consists of 17 residues. For the CDR3, the DNA is TGCGCCAGCAGCTTGGCAGAAACACAGGGGGAGGTTGAAAAACTGTTTTTT. It is translated as CASSLAETQGEVEKLFF.

The chain couples TRBV4-3 to TRBJ2-5; perhaps TRBD1 as D (6 bases). The germline CDR1 and CDR2 sequences are LGHNA and YSLEER. This CDR3 spans 15 amino acids. The ends were cut back, 0 bases at V and 1 base at J, with 9 bases in the middle. CDR3 amino acids: CASSQDGTTQETQYF. The CDR3, as DNA: TGCGCCAGCAGCCAAGATGGGACAACCCAAGAGACCCAGTACTTC.

The V call is TRBV19, the J call TRBJ1-5, with 7 bases matching TRBD1. Germline V CDR1 and CDR2: LNHDA, SQIVND (reference sequence). The CDR3 has 13 amino acids. Trimming took 7 bases from V and 9 from J; bases not matched to a gene: 9. The CDR3 reads CASTRDSPSPQHF. The DNA of the CDR3 is TGTGCCAGTACCCGGGACAGTCCTTCGCCCCAGCATTTT.

J is TRBJ2-1 and V is TRBV4-1; 8 nucleotides agree with TRBD1. CDR1 MGHRA and CDR2 YSYEKL come from the germline V gene. V trimming: 3 bases; J trimming: 0 bases; junction bases outside the gene matches: 4. This CDR3 has 16 residues. CDR3 amino acids: CASSHSGTGSYNEQFF. CDR3 bases: TGCGCCAGCAGCCATTCTGGGACAGGCTCCTACAATGAGCAGTTCTTC.

The J gene is TRBJ2-7, the V gene TRBV28; no definite D call. CDR3 length: 13 amino acids. Germline V gives CDR1 MDHEN, CDR2 SYDVKM. Trimming stripped 8 bases from V and 2 bases from J, with 13 bases between. The CDR3 loop reads CASSNFDPYEQYF. Here the CDR3 DNA reads TGTGCCAGCTCTAACTTTGATCCCTACGAGCAGTACTTC.

The rearrangement joins TRBV27 to TRBJ2-3, with 11 bases that match TRBD1. This CDR3 has 14 residues. Germline assignment: CDR1 MNHEY and CDR2 SMNVEV (reference sequence). The V and J ends lost 5 bases and 4 bases, in that order; junction bases with no gene match: 2. The CDR3 DNA is TGTGCCAGCAGTGAGGGACAGGGGGCAGATACGCAGTATTTT. Residues: CASSEGQGADTQYF.